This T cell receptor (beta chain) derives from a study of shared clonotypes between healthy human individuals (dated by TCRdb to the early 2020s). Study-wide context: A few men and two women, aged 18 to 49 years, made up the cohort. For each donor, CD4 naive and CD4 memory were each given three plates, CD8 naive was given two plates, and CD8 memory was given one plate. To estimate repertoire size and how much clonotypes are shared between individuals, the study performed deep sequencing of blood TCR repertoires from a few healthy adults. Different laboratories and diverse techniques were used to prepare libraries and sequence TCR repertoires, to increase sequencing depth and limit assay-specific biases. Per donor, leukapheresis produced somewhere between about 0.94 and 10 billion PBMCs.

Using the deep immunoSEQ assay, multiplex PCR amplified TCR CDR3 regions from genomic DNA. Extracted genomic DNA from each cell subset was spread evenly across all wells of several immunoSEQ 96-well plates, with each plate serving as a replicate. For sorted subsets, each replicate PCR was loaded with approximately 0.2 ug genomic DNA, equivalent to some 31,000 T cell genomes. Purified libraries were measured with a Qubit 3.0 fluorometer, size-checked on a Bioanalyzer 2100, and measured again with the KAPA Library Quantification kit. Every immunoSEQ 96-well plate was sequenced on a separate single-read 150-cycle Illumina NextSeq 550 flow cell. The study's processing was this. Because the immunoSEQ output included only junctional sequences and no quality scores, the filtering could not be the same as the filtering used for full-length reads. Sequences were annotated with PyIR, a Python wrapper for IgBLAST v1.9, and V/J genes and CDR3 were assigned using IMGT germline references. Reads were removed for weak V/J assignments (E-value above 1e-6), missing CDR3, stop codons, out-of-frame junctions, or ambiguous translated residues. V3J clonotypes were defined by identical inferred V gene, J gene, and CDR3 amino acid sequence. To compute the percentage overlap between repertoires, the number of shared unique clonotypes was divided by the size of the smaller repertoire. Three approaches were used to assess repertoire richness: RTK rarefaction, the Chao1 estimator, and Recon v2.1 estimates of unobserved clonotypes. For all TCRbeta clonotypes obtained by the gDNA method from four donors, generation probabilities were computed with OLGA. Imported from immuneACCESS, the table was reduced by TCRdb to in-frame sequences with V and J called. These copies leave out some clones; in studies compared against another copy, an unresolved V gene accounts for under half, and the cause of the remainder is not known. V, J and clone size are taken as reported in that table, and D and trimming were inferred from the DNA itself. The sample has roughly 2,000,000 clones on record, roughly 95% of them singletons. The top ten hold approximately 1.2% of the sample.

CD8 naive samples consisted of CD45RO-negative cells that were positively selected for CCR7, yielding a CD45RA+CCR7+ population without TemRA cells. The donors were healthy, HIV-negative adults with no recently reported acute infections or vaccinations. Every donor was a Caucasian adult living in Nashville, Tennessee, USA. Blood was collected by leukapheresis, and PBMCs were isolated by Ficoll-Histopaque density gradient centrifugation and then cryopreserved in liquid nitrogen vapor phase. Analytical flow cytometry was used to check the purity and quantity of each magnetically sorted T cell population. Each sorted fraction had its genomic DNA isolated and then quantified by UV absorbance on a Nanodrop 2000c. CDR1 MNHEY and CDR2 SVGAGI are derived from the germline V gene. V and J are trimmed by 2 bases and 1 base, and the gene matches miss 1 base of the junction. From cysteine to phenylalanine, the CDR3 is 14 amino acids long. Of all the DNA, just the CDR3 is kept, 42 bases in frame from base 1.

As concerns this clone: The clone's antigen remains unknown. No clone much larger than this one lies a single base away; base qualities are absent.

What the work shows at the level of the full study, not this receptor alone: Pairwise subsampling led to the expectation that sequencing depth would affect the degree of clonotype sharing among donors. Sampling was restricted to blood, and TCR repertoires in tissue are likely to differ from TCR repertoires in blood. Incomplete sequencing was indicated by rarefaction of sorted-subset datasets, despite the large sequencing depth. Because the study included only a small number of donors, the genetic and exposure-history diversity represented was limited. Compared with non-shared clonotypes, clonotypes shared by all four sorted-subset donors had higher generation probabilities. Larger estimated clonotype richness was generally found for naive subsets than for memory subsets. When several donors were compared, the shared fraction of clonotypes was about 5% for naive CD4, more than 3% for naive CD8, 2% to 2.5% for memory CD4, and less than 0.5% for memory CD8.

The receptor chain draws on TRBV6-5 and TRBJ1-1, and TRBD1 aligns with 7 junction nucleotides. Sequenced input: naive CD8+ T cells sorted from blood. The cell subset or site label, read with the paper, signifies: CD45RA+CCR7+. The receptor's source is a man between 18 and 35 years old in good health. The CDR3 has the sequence CASSYRTGNTEAFF. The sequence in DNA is TGTGCCAGCAGTTACAGGACAGGGAACACTGAAGCTTTCTTT.